Following are 5 T cell receptor beta chains from one sample sequenced in a study of shared T cell receptors in the human thymus. TCRdb keeps only in-frame clones here, not all; method: immunoSEQ multiplex PCR. This table has some 700,000 clones, around 85% appearing once. These records were also assigned to another study, of human thymus T cells.

The sequenced material came from thymocytes. The receptors were sampled from a girl less than two years old with a congenital heart defect.

This CDR3 reads CASSPRLAGATQETQYF. CDR3 coding DNA: TGTGCCAGCAGCCCCAGACTAGCGGGGGCCACCCAAGAGACCCAGTACTTC. The chain combines TRBV11-2 with TRBJ2-5, with TRBD2 matching over 12 bases. Germline lookup yields CDR1 SGHAT and CDR2 FQNNGV. V was clipped by 5 bases and J by 1 base; unmatched bases: 8. This CDR3 has 17 residues.

The CDR3 here is CSVPDPDNEQYF. The CDR3 DNA reads TGCAGCGTTCCGGATCCGGACAACGAGCAGTACTTC. The V call is TRBV29-1, the J call TRBJ2-7, with D tentatively TRBD1 (5 bases). V gave up 5 bases and J gave up 5 bases, with 13 bases separating them. Germline lookup yields CDR1 SQVTM and CDR2 ANQGSEA. The CDR3 loop spans 12 amino acids.

Here the CDR3 DNA reads TGTGCCAGCAGCACGGTTCGTTCACATGAGCAGTTCTTC. Translation gives CASSTVRSHEQFF. The chain combines TRBV7-2 with TRBJ2-1; unclear D gene. The CDR3 is 13 residues long. The germline gives CDR1 SGHTA, CDR2 FQGNSA. V lost 5 bases, J lost 8 bases, and 13 bases lay in between.

The chain carries TRBV30 and TRBJ2-7; D is possibly TRBD1 (6 bases). The length of the CDR3 is 13 residues. Deletions cut 0 bases from V and 9 bases from J, with 15 bases between. Per the germline V gene, CDR1 is GTSNPN and CDR2 is SVGIG (reference sequence). Here the CDR3 DNA reads TGTGCCTGGAGTGTTGTTGGGGAGACAGGGCAGTACTTC. It specifies CAWSVVGETGQYF. Full variable domain (outside the CDR3, taken from reference TRBV30 and TRBJ2-7): SQTIHQWPATLVQPVGSPLSLECTVEGTSNPNLYWYRQAAGRGLQLLFYSVGIGQISSEVPQNLSASRPQDRQFILSSKKLLLSDSGFYLCAWSVVGETGQYFGPGTRLTVT.

The chain is built from TRBV4-3 and TRBJ1-2; 8 bases line up with TRBD1. From germline, CDR1 is LGHNA and CDR2 YSLEER. V was pared by 0 bases and J by 7 bases, with 10 bases of the junction left unmatched. The CDR3 sequence is 16 residues long. Written as DNA, the CDR3 is TGCGCCAGCAGCCAAGAGGGGGACAGGAAGGCGTGTGGCTACACCTTC. It encodes CASSQEGDRKACGYTF.